A single sample is the source of the 24 T cell receptor beta chains below, sequenced in a study of cytotoxic CD8 clonotypes in ibrutinib-treated CLL. Using immunoSEQ multiplex PCR, the repertoire was profiled, and TCRdb retains in-frame clones only, with some absent. Among more than 150,000 clones, around three quarters were seen once, and the ten largest hold over 10%. Sequenced here: PBMCs, sampled after 24 months of ibrutinib treatment. These receptors originate from a human donor with chronic lymphocytic leukemia.

V is TRBV9 and J is TRBJ2-3; D call uncertain. Germline V gene lookup returns CDR1 SGDLS and CDR2 YYNGEE. The V and J ends lost 1 base and 0 bases respectively, with 9 bases between them. The CDR3 is 15 amino acids. Here the CDR3 DNA reads TGTGCCAGCAGCGTACAGAGTCCCAGCACAGATACGCAGTATTTT. Amino acid sequence: CASSVQSPSTDTQYF.

The V and J genes are TRBV15 and TRBJ1-5; 9 bases align to TRBD1. V was pared by 2 bases and J by 5 bases, with 7 bases of the junction left unmatched. The CDR3 has 16 residues. CDR1 is LNHNV and CDR2 is YYDKDF in the germline V gene (reference sequence). The CDR3 bases are TGTGCCACCAGCAGACCGGGACAGGGAGGAGATCAGCCCCAGCATTTT. This codes for CATSRPGQGGDQPQHF.

As DNA, the CDR3 is TGTGCCAGTAGTATGGGAGGGGCTGGGGCCAACGTCCTGACTTTC. Protein: CASSMGGAGANVLTF. The V gene is TRBV19, the J gene TRBJ2-6; TRBD2 agrees at 7 bases. V dropped 3 bases and J dropped 2; count of bases not matched to a gene: 1. Germline assignment: CDR1 LNHDA and CDR2 SQIVND (reference sequence). The CDR3 is 15 residues long.

The genes are TRBV4-3 and TRBJ2-2; 8 bases fit TRBD2. V was clipped by 4 bases and J by 7 bases; unmatched bases: 14. CDR1 LGHNA and CDR2 YSLEER come from the germline V gene. CDR3 length: 17 residues. The CDR3 DNA is TGCGCCAGCAGCCTTCTAGCTTCGGGAGGGCTTGGCGGGGAGCTGTTTTTT. Residues: CASSLLASGGLGGELFF.

The chain couples TRBV28 to TRBJ2-3, with 9 bases lining up with TRBD2. This CDR3 spans 15 amino acids. Per germline, CDR1 MDHEN and CDR2 SYDVKM. Trimming at V came to 6 bases and at J to 2 bases, leaving 6 bases not matched to a gene. The CDR3: CASRLAGSVTDTQYF. CDR3 DNA: TGTGCCAGCAGGCTAGCGGGATCAGTCACAGATACGCAGTATTTT.

The chain couples TRBV15 to TRBJ1-2, with D tentatively TRBD1 (6 bases). CDR3 size: 16 residues. The germline V gene has CDR1 LNHNV and CDR2 YYDKDF (reference sequence). V was clipped by 0 bases and J by 8 bases, with 19 bases between them. For the CDR3, the DNA is TGTGCCACCAGCAGAGAGGGACAACACCCGACCGGGGGCTACACCTTC. This gives the protein CATSREGQHPTGGYTF.

The chain links TRBV7-8 to TRBJ1-2; unclear D gene. This CDR3 has 14 residues. V lost 0 bases and J lost 4, with 9 bases in between. The germline V gene encodes CDR1 SGHVS and CDR2 FQNEAQ. The CDR3 DNA sequence: TGTGCCAGCAGCTTAGCGTCACAGAGCTATGGCTACACCTTC. It translates to CASSLASQSYGYTF.

CDR3 coding DNA: TGTGCCAGCAGTGATACCCATCCTGGGGATGGGACCCAGTACTTC. It encodes CASSDTHPGDGTQYF. This sequence joins TRBV25-1 and TRBJ2-5; D gene uncertain. Germline CDR1 MGHDK, CDR2 SYGVNS. The germline V and J ends were trimmed by 3 bases and 7 bases, with 18 bases remaining between them. CDR3 size: 15 residues.

A remark on this clone: At one of its ends the junction is not consistent with the germline gene, which may arise from a read error. The DNA for the CDR3 is TGTGCCAGCAGTTTAGCGCACTCCTACGAGCAGTACTTC. Its translation: CASSLAHSYEQYF. The gene calls are TRBV7-9 and TRBJ2-7; D may be TRBD2 (5 bases). CDR1 SEHNR and CDR2 FQNEAQ come from the germline V gene (reference sequence). The CDR3 contains 13 residues.

This clone was counted once. The gene calls are TRBV18 and TRBJ2-7; 10 bases agree with TRBD1. Germline values: CDR1 KGHSH, CDR2 LQKENI. J gave up 13 bases and V 4 bases, and 4 bases lay outside the gene matches. The CDR3 length is 11 residues. DNA of the CDR3: TGTGCCAGCTCACGACAGGGGGCGCCTTACTTC. Its protein is CASSRQGAPYF.

The chain recombines TRBV6-6 with TRBJ2-7; D tentatively fits TRBD1 or TRBD2 (5 bases each). The CDR3 consists of 13 residues. V lost 7 bases and J 0 bases, leaving 10 bases between the germline ends. Germline lookup yields CDR1 MNHNY and CDR2 SVGAGI (reference sequence). CDR3 protein: CASTGQSSYEQYF. CDR3 bases: TGTGCCAGCACGGGGCAAAGCTCCTACGAGCAGTACTTC.

This clone was seen a single time. V gene TRBV10-2 combines with J gene TRBJ2-7; TRBD1 agrees at 7 bases. Germline V CDR1 and CDR2: WSHSY, SAAADI. Losses at the gene ends were 2 bases for V and 5 bases for J; bases not matched to a gene: 9. CDR3 length: 15 amino acids. CDR3 in amino acids: CASSEIRTGRDEQYF. In DNA form, the CDR3 reads TGCGCCAGCAGTGAGATTAGGACAGGTCGGGACGAGCAGTACTTC.

There are a few counts of this clone. CDR3 region: CAISESLGQETQYF. The CDR3 nucleotides are TGTGCCATCAGTGAGTCTCTTGGGCAAGAGACCCAGTACTTC. The rearrangement uses TRBV10-3 and TRBJ2-5; no reliable D call. Trimming cost V 0 bases and J 2 bases, with 7 bases left between them. Germline V CDR1 and CDR2: ENHRY, SYGVKD. The CDR3 contains 14 residues.

As for this clone: This sample also contains other DNA sequences that code for the same CDR3. V is TRBV9 and J is TRBJ2-1; 14 bases align to TRBD2. V trimming: 2 bases; J trimming: 6 bases; junction bases outside the gene matches: 1. Germline V gene lookup returns CDR1 SGDLS and CDR2 YYNGEE. The CDR3 totals 15 residues. In nucleotides, the CDR3 is TGTGCCAGCAGCGTCGGGACTAGCGGGAGCAATGAGCAGTTCTTC. It yields the protein CASSVGTSGSNEQFF.

The rearrangement joins TRBV5-6 to TRBJ2-1; 8 nucleotides line up with TRBD2. The ends lost 0 bases at V and 6 bases at J; junction bases unmatched: 14. There are 18 residues in the CDR3. CDR1 SGHDT and CDR2 YYEEEE come from the germline V gene. Written as DNA, the CDR3 is TGTGCCAGCAGCTTGGCCGATCGGCGGGGTAGCGGGGCCAATGAGCAGTTCTTC. Its protein is CASSLADRRGSGANEQFF.

V is TRBV28 and J is TRBJ1-2, with no clear D. CDR3 size: 14 residues. Germline V gene sequence: CDR1 MDHEN, CDR2 SYDVKM. The V gene lost 7 bases and the J gene lost 4 bases, with 16 bases spanning the gap. This chain's CDR3 is CASNTRDPFYGYTF. CDR3 in DNA: TGTGCCAGCAACACCCGGGATCCCTTCTATGGCTACACCTTC.

The chain recombines TRBV27 with TRBJ2-7, with D tentatively TRBD2 (6 bases). The germline V and J ends were trimmed by 6 bases and 7 bases, with 19 bases remaining between them. Germline V CDR1 and CDR2: MNHEY, SMNVEV (reference sequence). The CDR3 has 14 amino acids. The chain's CDR3 is CASRPRVGGEEQYF. Written as DNA, the CDR3 is TGTGCCAGCAGACCTCGGGTGGGGGGTGAGGAGCAGTACTTC.

The rearrangement uses TRBV7-9 and TRBJ1-1; D remains unclear. V gave up 6 bases and J gave up 1 base, with 9 bases separating them. Germline loops: CDR1 SEHNR, CDR2 FQNEAQ (reference sequence). CDR3 length: 13 amino acids. CDR3 sequence: CASSWNTNTEAFF. The CDR3 DNA sequence: TGTGCCAGCAGTTGGAACACGAACACTGAAGCTTTCTTT.

The rearrangement joins TRBV4-3 to TRBJ2-7, with TRBD1 as a possible D gene (6 bases). Germline CDR1 LGHNA, CDR2 YSLEER. The CDR3 consists of 15 residues. The V end was cut by 1 base, the J end by 2 bases, with 12 bases between. The chain's CDR3 is CASSQVSQGTYEQYF. CDR3 coding DNA: TGCGCCAGCAGCCAAGTTTCACAGGGAACCTACGAGCAGTACTTC.

This clone was seen a handful of times. The CDR3 region has the DNA TGTGCCAGCAGCCGGACAGGGGGGACTGAAGCTTTCTTT. Translating it yields CASSRTGGTEAFF. This chain joins TRBV7-9 and TRBJ1-1, with TRBD1 identical over 10 bases. CDR1 SEHNR and CDR2 FQNEAQ come from the germline V gene (reference sequence). The junction had 2 bases not matched to a gene; V was cut back by 5 bases and J by 5 bases. The CDR3 consists of 13 residues.

The chain couples TRBV2 to TRBJ1-2, with D possibly TRBD1 on 5 matching bases. Per germline, CDR1 SNHLY and CDR2 FYNNEI. The CDR3 contains 15 residues. V lost 6 bases, J lost 0 bases, and 14 bases lay in between. The CDR3 region is CASSERQPTNYGYTF. The CDR3 DNA is TGTGCCAGCAGCGAGCGACAGCCGACTAACTATGGCTACACCTTC.

This clone was detected once. This chain connects TRBV30 to TRBJ1-5, with unresolved D. Germline CDR1 is GTSNPN and CDR2 is SVGIG (reference sequence). The CDR3 runs 16 residues. The germline V and J ends were trimmed by 1 base and 2 bases, with 15 bases remaining between them. CDR3 sequence: CAWSDRQYSGNQPQHF. The CDR3 DNA is TGTGCCTGGAGTGATCGCCAATATAGCGGCAATCAGCCCCAGCATTTT.

The rearrangement joins TRBV6-6 to TRBJ2-2; 9 bases are a match to TRBD2. V lost 7 bases, J lost 7 bases, and 4 bases stayed unmatched. Germline CDR1 reads MNHNY; CDR2 reads SVGAGI (reference sequence). This CDR3 region has 13 residues. The CDR3, as DNA: TGTGCCAGCAAAGCGGGAGGAATCGGGGAGCTGTTTTTT. It yields the protein CASKAGGIGELFF.

The V and J genes are TRBV6-1 and TRBJ1-2; D not certain. V gave up 1 base and J gave up 4 bases, with 16 bases separating them. From germline, CDR1 is MNHNS and CDR2 SASEGT. CDR3 length: 16 amino acids. In nucleotides, the CDR3 is TGTGCCAGCAGTGAAGGCTCGAGGTCGTGGAGCTATGGCTACACCTTC. It translates to CASSEGSRSWSYGYTF.